Below are 30 T cell receptor beta chains sequenced from a single sample in a study of T-cell reconstitution after alpha-beta-depleted transplantation in children. TCRbeta library construction was performed incorporating unique molecular identifiers. TCRdb passed the PCR reads through MiXCR, listing each CDR3 protein once. The table lists around 530,000 distinct CDR3 sequences, about 31% of them singletons. The sequenced sample was PBMCs from the stem cell graft donor, obtained from the stem cell graft. Receptors originate from a human donor who donated a stem cell graft to a child with aplastic anemia.

The chain couples TRBV24-1 to TRBJ2-3; tentatively, D is TRBD1 or TRBD2 (6 bases each). The CDR3 has 13 amino acids. Trimming pared 3 bases from V and 6 bases from J, leaving 9 bases between. CDR1 KGHDR and CDR2 SFDVKD come from the germline V gene. DNA of the CDR3: TGTGCCACCAGTGATGGGGGGCTTGATACGCAGTATTTT. This gives the protein CATSDGGLDTQYF.

Only a few counts were recorded for this clonotype. The genes are TRBV5-4 and TRBJ2-2; either TRBD1 or TRBD2 may supply D (5 bases each). Germline V lookup: CDR1 SGHNT, CDR2 YYREEE (reference sequence). Trimming removed 4 bases from V and 0 bases from J, with 13 bases in between. The CDR3 loop spans 16 amino acids. The CDR3, as DNA: TGTGCCAGCAGCCCCGGGACCCAAACGAACACCGGGGAGCTGTTTTTT. Amino acid sequence: CASSPGTQTNTGELFF.

The genes are TRBV6-5 and TRBJ2-1; 15 nucleotides match TRBD2. The junction had 5 bases not matched to a gene; V was cut back by 4 bases and J by 7 bases. This CDR3 contains 16 residues. In germline, CDR1 is MNHEY, CDR2 SVGAGI. The chain's CDR3 is CASSLGTSGRMNEQFF. The CDR3 DNA is TGTGCCAGCAGTTTAGGGACTAGCGGGAGGATGAATGAGCAGTTCTTC.

This clonotype was seen a few times. The chain joins TRBV24-1 to TRBJ1-6, with D maybe TRBD1 (5 bases). V lost 6 bases and J 8 bases, leaving 13 bases between the germline ends. CDR3 length equals 14 residues. CDR1 is KGHDR and CDR2 is SFDVKD in the germline V gene. The CDR3 is CATSLSGADSPLHF. In DNA, the CDR3 is TGTGCCACCAGTCTTTCTGGGGCGGATTCACCCCTCCACTTT.

Only a few counts were recorded for this clonotype. J is TRBJ2-1 and V is TRBV9; TRBD2 is a possible D gene (5 bases). The V end lost 0 bases, the J end lost 0 bases, and 16 bases lay between the germline ends. Germline V gene lookup returns CDR1 SGDLS and CDR2 YYNGEE. The CDR3 is 18 residues long. The CDR3 DNA sequence: TGTGCCAGCAGCGTAGCTCATAGCGCCAGGAGCTCCTACAATGAGCAGTTCTTC. This gives the protein CASSVAHSARSSYNEQFF. The full variable domain, in which reference TRBV9 and TRBJ2-1 provide the parts outside the CDR3, is DSGVTQTPKHLITATGQRVTLRCSPRSGDLSVYWYQQSLDQGLQFLIQYYNGEERAKGNILERFSAQQFPDLHSELNLSSLELGDSALYFCASSVAHSARSSYNEQFFGPGTRLTVL.

The V gene is TRBV20-1, the J gene TRBJ2-1, with 11 bases identical to TRBD1. This CDR3 contains 15 residues. With V trimmed by 4 bases and J by 0 bases, 2 bases remained unmatched. CDR1 is DFQATT and CDR2 is SNEGSKA in the germline V gene (reference sequence). The DNA for the CDR3 is TGCAGTGCTACCGGGACAGGGGGCTCCTACAATGAGCAGTTCTTC. This sequence encodes CSATGTGGSYNEQFF.

This clonotype was counted a few times. The rearrangement links TRBV9 to TRBJ2-7, with TRBD1 matching over 8 bases. V lost 4 bases to trimming and J lost 3 bases; unmatched junction nucleotides: 9. This CDR3 is 15 amino acids long. The germline V gene has CDR1 SGDLS and CDR2 YYNGEE. The CDR3 coding sequence is TGTGCCAGCAGCATCGACAGGGGATTAGTCTACGAGCAGTACTTC. This translates into CASSIDRGLVYEQYF.

This clonotype has only a few counts. The CDR3, as DNA: TGTGCCAGCAGTGAGACCGGGACTAGCTCCTACAATGAGCAGTTCTTC. Amino acids: CASSETGTSSYNEQFF. The V gene is TRBV6-1, the J gene TRBJ2-1; 8 nucleotides match TRBD2. Germline V CDR1 and CDR2: MNHNS, SASEGT. J gave up 0 bases and V 3 bases, and 4 bases lay outside the gene matches. The CDR3 is made up of 16 amino acids.

This clonotype was seen a handful of times. The rearrangement joins TRBV10-3 to TRBJ2-3, with 8 bases aligning to TRBD1. This CDR3 comprises 14 residues. Germline V CDR1 and CDR2: ENHRY, SYGVKD. V lost 5 bases, J lost 6 bases, and 7 bases stayed unmatched. For the CDR3, the DNA is TGTGCCATCAGTCCCCAGGGGGCATGGGATACGCAGTATTTT. Its translation is CAISPQGAWDTQYF.

This sequence joins TRBV12-3 or TRBV12-4 and TRBJ1-3; D gene unclear. This CDR3 has 14 amino acids. Trimming took off 2 bases at V and 4 bases at J, with 9 bases between the two ends. This CDR3 reads CASSLFGGGNTIYF. CDR3 bases: TGTGCCAGCAGTTTATTCGGCGGGGGAAACACCATATATTTT.

This clonotype was picked up a small number of times. The rearrangement links TRBV7-2 to TRBJ2-1, with a possible D match to TRBD1 (5 bases). The germline V gene has CDR1 SGHTA and CDR2 FQGNSA. The CDR3 sequence is 16 residues long. Trimming took off 2 bases at V and 4 bases at J, with 15 bases between the two ends. CDR3 residues: CASSLLGPALYNEQFF. The CDR3 DNA reads as TGTGCCAGCAGCTTACTGGGGCCCGCCCTATACAATGAGCAGTTCTTC.

The chain carries TRBV20-1 and TRBJ2-7; tentatively, D is TRBD2 (7 bases). This CDR3 comprises 15 residues. The V gene lost 5 bases and the J gene lost 5 bases, with 22 bases spanning the gap. Germline V gene data show CDR1 as DFQATT and CDR2 as SNEGSKA (reference sequence). CDR3 bases: TGCAGTGCTTCCACCTTACAGGGAGGGGGGAACGAGCAGTACGTC. It encodes CSASTLQGGGNEQYV.

This clonotype was picked up a small number of times. The chain carries TRBV20-1 and TRBJ2-3; TRBD2 matches at 9 bases. Germline CDR1 reads DFQATT; CDR2 reads SNEGSKA (reference sequence). The CDR3 extends over 14 amino acids. The ends lost 2 bases at V and 2 bases at J; junction bases unmatched: 2. The CDR3 protein is CSARSSGNTDTQYF. As DNA, the CDR3 is TGCAGTGCTAGATCTAGCGGGAACACAGATACGCAGTATTTT.

The chain couples TRBV29-1 to TRBJ1-2; TRBD1 is a possible D gene (6 bases). The V and J ends lost 7 bases and 0 bases respectively, with 18 bases between them. The CDR3 extends over 15 amino acids. CDR1 and CDR2 from the germline V gene are SQVTM and ANQGSEA. The CDR3 DNA is TGCAGCGCCCCCGGGGGCGGAGGGGCTAACTATGGCTACACCTTC. Its translation: CSAPGGGGANYGYTF.

The V call is TRBV11-2, the J call TRBJ1-2; tentatively, D is TRBD1 (6 bases). The CDR3 runs 16 residues. V was trimmed by 5 bases and J by 6 bases, leaving 22 bases between them. From germline, CDR1 is SGHAT and CDR2 FQNNGV. The CDR3 DNA sequence: TGTGCCAGCAGCCTAACCACAGGGAGGTCCGTCGATGGCTACACCTTC. Its translation: CASSLTTGRSVDGYTF.

This clonotype has just a few counts. The chain couples TRBV6-2 or TRBV6-3 to TRBJ1-1; D remains unclear. V was trimmed by 6 bases and J by 2 bases, leaving 16 bases between them. CDR1 and CDR2 from the germline V gene are MNHEY and SVGEGT. This CDR3 is built from 15 residues. This CDR3 reads CASSLMPVSNTEAFF. DNA for the CDR3: TGTGCCAGCAGCCTGATGCCGGTATCAAACACTGAAGCTTTCTTT.

This chain connects TRBV15 to TRBJ2-1, with D perhaps matching TRBD1 (6 bases). Between the trimmed V and J ends, which lost 1 base and 5 bases, there was a span of 9 bases. Germline V gives CDR1 LNHNV, CDR2 YYDKDF (reference sequence). This CDR3 is built from 14 residues. The CDR3 spells CATSRGRGNNEQFF. The CDR3 nucleotides are TGTGCCACCAGCAGAGGCAGGGGAAACAATGAGCAGTTCTTC.

The chain carries TRBV7-3 and TRBJ2-1; maybe TRBD1 (7 bases). The CDR3 is made up of 15 amino acids. The germline V gene encodes CDR1 SGHTA and CDR2 FQGTGA. The V end lost 5 bases, the J end lost 4 bases, and 15 bases lay between the germline ends. CDR3 DNA: TGTGCCAGCAGCCCAGGGGGACTCTCTTACAATGAGCAGTTCTTC. Residues: CASSPGGLSYNEQFF.

Turning to this clonotype: This may be a read error: a much more frequent sequence differs by one nucleotide. This chain uses TRBV30 with TRBJ1-2, with D possibly TRBD1 on 6 matching bases. Per the germline V gene, CDR1 is GTSNPN and CDR2 is SVGIG (reference sequence). The CDR3 has 12 residues. The CDR3 region is CAWSSGTRGYPF. CDR3 coding DNA: TGTGCCTGGAGTTCCGGGACAAGGGGCTACCCCTTC.

This chain connects TRBV20-1 to TRBJ2-3, with 7 bases matching TRBD2. CDR3 length: 14 amino acids. CDR1 and CDR2 (germline): DFQATT, SNEGSKA (reference sequence). J lost 2 bases, V lost 4 bases, and 6 bases had no gene match. This chain's CDR3 is CSATVAGTTDTQYF. The CDR3 bases are TGCAGTGCTACCGTAGCGGGTACCACAGATACGCAGTATTTT.

This clonotype was seen repeatedly, ten times or more. The rearrangement uses TRBV20-1 and TRBJ2-2; D assignment may be TRBD1 or TRBD2 (6 bases each). Per the germline V gene, CDR1 is DFQATT and CDR2 is SNEGSKA (reference sequence). There are 14 residues in the CDR3. V lost 3 bases to trimming and J lost 7 bases, with 15 bases between them. CDR3 loop: CSASGGLASGELFF. As DNA, the CDR3 is TGCAGTGCTAGTGGGGGGCTAGCCAGCGGGGAGCTGTTTTTT.

In its sample, this clonotype was seen a few times. The junction differs from germline at one of its ends, possibly a read error. The chain carries TRBV7-8 and TRBJ2-5, with D unclear. The CDR3 is 13 residues long. Germline V gene data show CDR1 as SGHVS and CDR2 as FQNEAQ. DNA for the CDR3: TGTGCCAGCAGATTAGATCCCTGGGAGACCCAGTACTTC. Translated: CASRLDPWETQYF.

J is TRBJ2-1 and V is TRBV15; no reliable D call. The CDR3 consists of 14 residues. The germline CDR1 and CDR2 sequences are LNHNV and YYDKDF (reference sequence). V lost 0 bases and J lost 5, with 8 bases in between. The CDR3 here is CATSRDESDNEQFF. The CDR3 coding sequence is TGTGCCACCAGCAGAGATGAGTCGGACAATGAGCAGTTCTTC.

The chain employs TRBV6-5 and TRBJ2-5; D is uncertain. V was cut by 2 bases and J by 4 bases, with 11 bases left in between. Germline CDR1 MNHEY, CDR2 SVGAGI. This CDR3 contains 14 residues. The CDR3, as DNA: TGTGCCAGCAGTTACATTACGTCGGGAGAGACCCAGTACTTC. This encodes CASSYITSGETQYF.

This clonotype has ten or more counts. The chain couples TRBV12-3 or TRBV12-4 to TRBJ1-1; D is undetermined. This CDR3 spans 14 amino acids. V was trimmed by 0 bases and J by 5 bases, leaving 10 bases between them. This CDR3 is CASSLAAGTTEAFF. CDR3 DNA sequence: TGTGCCAGCAGTTTAGCGGCAGGAACAACTGAAGCTTTCTTT.

This clonotype was picked up a small number of times. J is TRBJ2-3 and V is TRBV29-1; weak D call: TRBD2 (5 bases). The germline gives CDR1 SQVTM, CDR2 ANQGSEA. The length of the CDR3 is 13 residues. The V and J ends lost 8 bases and 2 bases respectively, with 14 bases between them. The chain's CDR3 is CSFSGVLTDTQYF. In DNA, the CDR3 is TGCAGCTTCAGCGGAGTCCTCACAGATACGCAGTATTTT.

The rearrangement joins TRBV27 to TRBJ1-2, with 8 bases that match TRBD1. V shed 5 bases, J shed 9 bases, and the junction held 11 bases outside the gene matches. The CDR3 covers 14 residues. CDR1 and CDR2 from the germline V gene are MNHEY and SMNVEV (reference sequence). The CDR3 DNA is TGTGCCAGCAGTCCCCGACAGGGGCGGTGGAGCTACACCTTC. This sequence encodes CASSPRQGRWSYTF.

This clonotype was picked up a small number of times. This chain uses TRBV4-3 with TRBJ2-3; 13 bases are a match to TRBD2. There are 17 residues in the CDR3. Germline V CDR1 and CDR2: LGHNA, YSLEER. Trimming at V came to 4 bases and at J to 8 bases, leaving 12 bases not matched to a gene. The CDR3 DNA follows: TGCGCCAGCAGCCGCCAAACCGGGACTAGCGGGGCGGGTACGCAGTATTTT. Translated: CASSRQTGTSGAGTQYF.

This clonotype showed up just a few times. This chain links TRBV5-1 with TRBJ2-1, with D unclear. Germline loops: CDR1 SGHRS, CDR2 YFSETQ. Trimming took off 0 bases at V and 0 bases at J, with 10 bases between the two ends. The CDR3 contains 16 residues. CDR3 sequence reads: CASSLEAASSYNEQFF. The CDR3 DNA is TGCGCCAGCAGCTTGGAGGCGGCGAGCTCCTACAATGAGCAGTTCTTC.

The DNA of the CDR3 is TGTGCCAGCTCACCCGGTTTAAGGGAGGGCCCCTACGAGCAGTACTTC. Protein: CASSPGLREGPYEQYF. The gene calls are TRBV18 and TRBJ2-7, with TRBD2 identical over 7 bases. Germline lookup yields CDR1 KGHSH and CDR2 LQKENI. The CDR3 length is 16 residues. Losses at the gene ends were 3 bases for V and 2 bases for J; bases not matched to a gene: 10.